A selection of T cell receptor beta chains follows, all from one sample in a study of read filtering for tumor transcriptome and immune sequencing. TCRdb reanalysed the reads using MiXCR and keeps one entry per CDR3 protein. This sample carries more than 70,000 distinct CDR3 sequences, around a fifth of them seen once, and the ten largest clones take over 10%. The sequencing sample was made of a population of CD138-negative cells sorted from bone marrow. Every receptor here comes from a donor at least 40 years old with multiple myeloma. CDR3s include the opening cysteine and the closing phenylalanine or tryptophan. D genes are given only for firm matches. The size of a clone is reported for some rows only, either as once, few or many, or as a class for expanded clones.

D gene	J gene	V gene	clone size	CDR3 protein	CDR3 DNA
.	TRBJ2-3	TRBV27	many	CASGDRSVMQYF	TGTGCCAGCGGCGACCGGTCCGTTATGCAGTATTTT
TRBD1	TRBJ1-1	TRBV28	many	CASSSGGLHSFEAFF	TGTGCCAGCAGCTCAGGGGGCCTGCATAGTTTTGAAGCTTTCTTT
.	TRBJ2-3	TRBV3-1	.	CASSQDWQGQGDTQYF	TGTGCCAGCAGCCAAGATTGGCAGGGCCAAGGGGATACGCAGTATTTT
TRBD1	TRBJ2-3	TRBV20-1	.	CSARTTGAEADTQYF	TGCAGTGCTAGAACAACAGGGGCCGAGGCAGATACGCAGTATTTT
.	TRBJ2-2	TRBV6-1	many	CASSERVIGTGELFF	TGTGCCAGCAGTGAGAGGGTGATCGGCACCGGGGAGCTGTTTTTT
TRBD2	TRBJ2-1	TRBV5-1	many	CASSLSSGGYNEQFF	TGCGCCAGCAGCTTGTCTAGCGGGGGATACAATGAGCAGTTCTTC
.	TRBJ1-5	TRBV5-1	many	CASSPSGSNQPQHF	TGCGCCAGCAGCCCCTCGGGGAGCAATCAGCCCCAGCATTTT
TRBD1	TRBJ2-2	TRBV9	.	CASSPSGTAFAELFF	TGTGCCAGCAGCCCTTCCGGGACAGCTTTCGCGGAGCTGTTTTTT
.	TRBJ2-6	TRBV11-2	many	CASSFAMGPGANVLTF	TGTGCCAGCAGTTTCGCGATGGGGCCTGGGGCCAACGTCCTGACTTTC
.	TRBJ2-7	TRBV20-1	.	CSASEGVDYEQYF	TGCAGTGCTAGTGAGGGGGTGGACTACGAGCAGTACTTC
.	TRBJ2-5	TRBV20-1	many	CSARWGAETQYF	TGCAGTGCTAGGTGGGGGGCAGAGACCCAGTACTTC
.	TRBJ1-1	TRBV20-1	many	CSTIGTPTRTEAFF	TGCAGCACAATAGGGACACCAACGAGGACTGAAGCTTTCTTT
.	TRBJ1-1	TRBV6-5	many	CASRDHGTMDTEAFF	TGTGCCAGCAGGGACCACGGGACAATGGACACTGAAGCTTTCTTT
.	TRBJ2-1	TRBV11-2	many	CASSFTRIHEQFF	TGTGCCAGCAGCTTTACCAGGATCCATGAGCAGTTCTTC
.	TRBJ1-4	TRBV28	many	CASSLVSTNEKLFF	TGTGCCAGCAGTTTGGTGTCAACTAATGAAAAACTGTTTTTT
TRBD2	TRBJ2-1	TRBV12-5	many	CASGQGLASEGHEQFF	TGTGCTAGTGGGCAAGGACTAGCGAGCGAAGGGCATGAGCAGTTCTTC
.	TRBJ2-1	TRBV28	many	CASSFPTSASPNNNEQFF	TGTGCCAGCAGTTTCCCCACTTCTGCATCTCCCAACAACAATGAGCAGTTCTTC
TRBD1	TRBJ2-7	TRBV7-9	many	CASSPQGGMYEQYF	TGTGCCAGCAGCCCACAGGGGGGAATGTACGAGCAGTACTTC
.	TRBJ2-2	TRBV6-1	many	CASSEGPNTGELFF	TGTGCCAGCAGTGAGGGTCCCAACACCGGGGAGCTGTTTTTT
.	TRBJ1-5	TRBV28	few	CASSFGGASNQPQHF	TGTGCCAGCAGTTTCGGAGGGGCAAGCAATCAGCCCCAGCATTTT
.	TRBJ2-1	TRBV9	many	CASTLGGSYNEQFF	TGTGCCAGCACCTTGGGAGGCTCCTACAATGAGCAGTTCTTC
.	TRBJ1-3	TRBV5-4	many	CASSSIGNTIYF	TGTGCCAGCAGCTCCATAGGAAACACCATATATTTT
.	TRBJ1-6	TRBV11-2	many	CASSLDRGEDSPLHF	TGTGCCAGCAGCTTAGACAGGGGAGAAGATTCACCCCTCCACTTT
.	TRBJ1-1	TRBV7-2	many	CASSPPQNTEAFF	TGTGCCAGCAGCCCTCCACAGAACACTGAAGCTTTCTTT
TRBD1	TRBJ2-3	TRBV15	.	CATSEMDRITDTQYF	TGTGCCACCAGCGAAATGGACAGGATCACAGATACGCAGTATTTT
.	TRBJ2-1	TRBV7-7	many	CASSLAGLNEQFF	TGTGCTAGCAGCCTCGCGGGGCTCAATGAGCAGTTCTTC
TRBD1	TRBJ1-5	TRBV18	few	CASSPSGQENQPQHF	TGTGCCAGCTCACCATCGGGACAGGAAAATCAGCCCCAGCATTTT
.	TRBJ2-2	TRBV6-5	many	CASSLVGPAGELFF	TGTGCCAGCAGCCTGGTGGGGCCCGCCGGGGAGCTGTTTTTT
TRBD1	TRBJ2-3	TRBV5-1	few	CASSVWDRDTDTQYF	TGCGCCAGCAGCGTCTGGGACAGGGACACAGATACGCAGTATTTT
.	TRBJ2-5	TRBV7-9	.	CASSLDAGVKETQYF	TGTGCCAGCAGCTTAGATGCAGGGGTGAAAGAGACCCAGTACTTC
TRBD1	TRBJ2-6	TRBV28	many	CASSDRGGANVLTF	TGTGCCAGCAGCGACAGGGGTGGGGCCAACGTCCTGACTTTC
.	TRBJ1-1	TRBV5-1	many	CASSRHVNTEAFF	TGCGCCAGCAGCCGGCACGTGAACACTGAAGCTTTCTTT
.	TRBJ1-1	TRBV7-2	few	CASSPRGGRYAEAFF	TGTGCCAGCAGCCCGCGGGGGGGGAGATATGCTGAAGCTTTCTTT
.	TRBJ1-6	TRBV11-2	.	CASSRSDTRTTYNSPLHF	TGTGCCAGCAGCAGGTCAGACACCCGCACAACCTATAATTCACCCCTCCACTTT
.	TRBJ1-1	TRBV5-1	many	CASSLRTVNTEAFF	TGCGCCAGCAGCTTAAGGACCGTCAACACTGAAGCTTTCTTT
.	TRBJ2-2	TRBV28	many	CASQTGNTGELFF	TGTGCCAGCCAGACAGGGAACACCGGGGAGCTGTTTTTT
TRBD1	TRBJ2-1	TRBV5-1	.	CASSPLQGPNEQFF	TGCGCCAGCAGCCCCCTACAGGGGCCGAATGAGCAGTTCTTC
.	TRBJ2-5	TRBV24-1	few	CATSDGAGSQYF	TGTGCCACCAGTGATGGGGCGGGGAGCCAGTACTTC
TRBD2	TRBJ2-5	TRBV9	.	CASSPSGGAAGETQYF	TGTGCCAGCAGCCCTAGCGGGGGGGCCGCGGGAGAGACCCAGTACTTC
TRBD1	TRBJ1-4	TRBV24-1	many	CATSDSLTGDGEKLFF	TGTGCCACCAGTGATTCTTTGACAGGGGATGGTGAAAAACTGTTTTTT
.	TRBJ2-4	TRBV15	medium-sized	CATSRSGVAKNIQYF	TGTGCCACCAGCAGATCCGGGGTGGCCAAAAACATTCAGTACTTC
.	TRBJ1-5	TRBV2	many	CASSTDLNQPQHF	TGTGCCAGCAGTACTGACCTCAATCAGCCCCAGCATTTT
TRBD1	TRBJ2-3	TRBV18	few	CASSPPGQGRTDTQYF	TGTGCCAGCTCACCACCGGGACAGGGAAGAACAGATACGCAGTATTTT
.	TRBJ1-4	TRBV6-6	many	CASRPPGRSNEKLFF	TGTGCCAGCAGGCCCCCGGGACGGAGTAATGAAAAACTGTTTTTT
.	TRBJ2-1	TRBV29-1	few	CSVQGEGSYNEQFF	TGCAGCGTACAGGGAGAGGGGTCCTACAATGAGCAGTTCTTC
.	TRBJ1-4	TRBV4-2	once	CASSRETASGEKLLF	TGTGCCAGCAGCCGAGAGACGGCAAGCGGGGAAAAACTGCTTTTT
.	TRBJ1-4	TRBV12-3/TRBV12-4	many	CASSAKSGKTNEKLFF	TGTGCCAGCAGTGCCAAGTCCGGGAAAACTAATGAAAAACTGTTTTTT
TRBD1	TRBJ1-2	TRBV6-1	.	CASSTSGETGGRYTF	TGTGCCAGCAGTACCTCGGGGGAGACAGGGGGCCGCTACACCTTC
.	TRBJ1-5	TRBV7-9	many	CASSPGTTNQPQHF	TGTGCCAGCAGCCCCGGGACGACAAATCAGCCCCAGCATTTT
TRBD1	TRBJ1-1	TRBV7-9	many	CASSPQGGPNTEAFF	TGTGCCAGCAGCCCCCAAGGGGGCCCGAACACTGAAGCTTTCTTT
.	TRBJ1-4	TRBV4-2	few	CASSQGPGHRNEKLFF	TGTGCCAGCAGCCAAGGTCCGGGACACCGAAATGAAAAACTGTTTTTT
.	TRBJ1-1	TRBV6-6	few	CASSYSGSPEAFF	TGTGCCAGCAGTTACTCGGGGAGCCCTGAAGCTTTCTTT
.	TRBJ2-5	TRBV2	many	CASSEGRQETQYF	TGTGCCAGCAGTGAGGGCAGACAAGAGACCCAGTACTTC